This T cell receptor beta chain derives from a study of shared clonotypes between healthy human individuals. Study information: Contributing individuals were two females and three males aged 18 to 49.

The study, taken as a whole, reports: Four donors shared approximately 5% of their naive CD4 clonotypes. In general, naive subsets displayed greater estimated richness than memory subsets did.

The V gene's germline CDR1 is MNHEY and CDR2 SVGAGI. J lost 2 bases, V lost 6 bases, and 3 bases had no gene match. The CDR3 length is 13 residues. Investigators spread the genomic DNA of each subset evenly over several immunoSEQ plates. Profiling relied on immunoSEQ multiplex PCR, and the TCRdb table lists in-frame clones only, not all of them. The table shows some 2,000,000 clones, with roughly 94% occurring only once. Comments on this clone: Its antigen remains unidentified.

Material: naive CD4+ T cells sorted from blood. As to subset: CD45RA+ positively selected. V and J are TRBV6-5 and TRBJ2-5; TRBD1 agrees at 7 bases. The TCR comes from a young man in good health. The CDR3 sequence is CASRSTGQETQYF. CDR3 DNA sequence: TGTGCCAGCAGGTCGACAGGGCAAGAGACCCAGTACTTC.